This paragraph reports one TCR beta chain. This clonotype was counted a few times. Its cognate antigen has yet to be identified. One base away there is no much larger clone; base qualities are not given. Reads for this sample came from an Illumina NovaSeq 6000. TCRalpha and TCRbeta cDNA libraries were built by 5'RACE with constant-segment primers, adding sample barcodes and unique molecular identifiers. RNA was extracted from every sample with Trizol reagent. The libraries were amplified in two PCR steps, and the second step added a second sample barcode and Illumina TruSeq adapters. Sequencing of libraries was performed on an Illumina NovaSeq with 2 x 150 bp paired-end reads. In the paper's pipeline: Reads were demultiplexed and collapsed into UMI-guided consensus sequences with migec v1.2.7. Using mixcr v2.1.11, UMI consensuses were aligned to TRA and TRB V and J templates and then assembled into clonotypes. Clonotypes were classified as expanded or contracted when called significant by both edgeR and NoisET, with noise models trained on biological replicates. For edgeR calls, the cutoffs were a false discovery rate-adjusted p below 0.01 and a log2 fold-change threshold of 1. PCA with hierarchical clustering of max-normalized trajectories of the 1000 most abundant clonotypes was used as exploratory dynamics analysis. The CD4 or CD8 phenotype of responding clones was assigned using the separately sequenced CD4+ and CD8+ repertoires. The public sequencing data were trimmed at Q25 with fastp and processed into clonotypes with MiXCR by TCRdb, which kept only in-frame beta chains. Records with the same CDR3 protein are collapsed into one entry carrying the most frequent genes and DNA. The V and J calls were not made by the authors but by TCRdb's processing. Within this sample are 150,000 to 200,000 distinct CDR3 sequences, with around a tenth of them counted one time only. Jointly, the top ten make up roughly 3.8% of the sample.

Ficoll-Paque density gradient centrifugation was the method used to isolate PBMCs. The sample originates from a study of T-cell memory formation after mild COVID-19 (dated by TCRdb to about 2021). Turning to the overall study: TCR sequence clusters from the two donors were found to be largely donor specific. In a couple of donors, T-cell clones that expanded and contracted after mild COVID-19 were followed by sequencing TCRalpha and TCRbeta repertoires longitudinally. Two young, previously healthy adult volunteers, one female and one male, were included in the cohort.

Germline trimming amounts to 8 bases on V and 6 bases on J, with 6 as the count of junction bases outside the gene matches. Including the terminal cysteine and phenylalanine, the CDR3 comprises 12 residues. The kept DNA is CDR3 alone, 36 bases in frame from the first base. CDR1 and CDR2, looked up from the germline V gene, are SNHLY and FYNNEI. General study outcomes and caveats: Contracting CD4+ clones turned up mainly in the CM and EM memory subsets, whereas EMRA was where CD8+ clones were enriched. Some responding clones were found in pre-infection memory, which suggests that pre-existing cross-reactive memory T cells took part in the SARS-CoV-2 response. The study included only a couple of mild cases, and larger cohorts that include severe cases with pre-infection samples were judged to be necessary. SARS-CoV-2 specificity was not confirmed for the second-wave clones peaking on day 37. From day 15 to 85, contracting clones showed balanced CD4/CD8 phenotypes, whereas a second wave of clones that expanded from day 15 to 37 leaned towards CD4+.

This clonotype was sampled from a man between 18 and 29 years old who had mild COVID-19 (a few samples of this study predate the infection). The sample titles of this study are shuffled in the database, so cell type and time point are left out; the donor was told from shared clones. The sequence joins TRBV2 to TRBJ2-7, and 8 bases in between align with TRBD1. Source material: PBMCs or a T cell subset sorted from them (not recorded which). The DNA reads TGTGCCAGCGCGGGACAGGCGGGCGAGCAGTACTTC. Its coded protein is CASAGQAGEQYF.